The 17 T cell receptor beta chains below come from one sample, sequenced in a study of PD-1 blockade in classical Hodgkin lymphoma. The assay was immunoSEQ multiplex PCR, and TCRdb's table has in-frame clones only and misses some. The data contain about 150,000 clones, around 73% of them seen just once; the ten biggest clones take up about 9.2%. Every one of the patients relapsed after autologous stem cell transplantation (brentuximab vedotin exposure was variable). Sequenced material: peripheral blood mononuclear cells (PBMCs), taken before the second cycle of nivolumab. The receptors come from a human donor with classical Hodgkin lymphoma.

V usage is TRBV30 and J usage is TRBJ2-7; 10 bases line up with TRBD2. Per germline, CDR1 GTSNPN and CDR2 SVGIG (reference sequence). V trimming: 1 base; J trimming: 6 bases; junction bases outside the gene matches: 6. The CDR3 covers 14 residues. In DNA form, the CDR3 reads TGTGCCTGGAGTGGGGGGCTAGCGGGAGTCGAGCAGTACTTC. Translating gives CAWSGGLAGVEQYF.

The chain joins TRBV5-1 to TRBJ1-2, with 12 bases lining up with TRBD1. Germline trimming cut 3 bases from V and 7 bases from J; bases unmatched to any gene: 7. CDR1 is SGHRS and CDR2 is YFSETQ in the germline V gene. CDR3 length: 15 residues. The DNA for the CDR3 is TGCGCCAGCAGCTCCCGGGACAGGGGGCGAGTTGGCTACACCTTC. This sequence encodes CASSSRDRGRVGYTF.

V usage is TRBV9 and J usage is TRBJ2-5; D perhaps matches TRBD2 (6 bases). Trimming stripped 0 bases from V and 5 bases from J, with 11 bases between. The CDR3 has 14 amino acids. Per germline, CDR1 SGDLS and CDR2 YYNGEE. Written as DNA, the CDR3 is TGTGCCAGCAGCGTAGCGGGAGAGCGGGAGACCCAGTACTTC. Encoded protein: CASSVAGERETQYF.

This clone was seen a few times. The chain joins TRBV7-2 to TRBJ2-5; D tentatively fits TRBD1 or TRBD2 (5 bases each). The V gene lost 4 bases and the J gene lost 4 bases, with 19 bases spanning the gap. The CDR3 covers 16 residues. The germline gives CDR1 SGHTA, CDR2 FQGNSA. CDR3 region: CASSSGVGVRGETQYF. The CDR3 bases are TGTGCCAGCAGCTCCGGGGTGGGGGTGAGGGGAGAGACCCAGTACTTC.

The chain links TRBV6-5 to TRBJ1-2; D unclear. CDR3 length: 14 residues. Germline CDR1 reads MNHEY; CDR2 reads SVGAGI. Trimming stripped 6 bases from V and 8 bases from J, with 19 bases between. CDR3 DNA sequence: TGTGCCAGCAGCTCTACCATTTCGGCGGGGGGCTACACCTTC. Translated: CASSSTISAGGYTF.

This chain connects TRBV14 to TRBJ2-5; 8 bases align to TRBD1. The CDR3 runs 15 residues. The V and J ends lost 2 bases and 5 bases, in that order; junction bases with no gene match: 7. CDR1 and CDR2 (germline): SGHDN, FVKESK. In DNA, the CDR3 is TGTGCCAGCAGCCAAACGTGGACAGGGATGGAGACCCAGTACTTC. It codes for CASSQTWTGMETQYF.

V gene TRBV29-1 combines with J gene TRBJ2-7; D is perhaps TRBD2 (6 bases). The CDR3 covers 13 residues. Trimming took off 4 bases at V and 0 bases at J, with 10 bases between the two ends. Germline-derived CDR1 and CDR2 are SQVTM and ANQGSEA. As DNA, the CDR3 is TGCAGCGTTGCGGACTATCGCTCCTACGAGCAGTACTTC. This gives the protein CSVADYRSYEQYF.

The CDR3 protein is CAWSVQGSYGYTF. The CDR3 coding sequence is TGTGCCTGGAGTGTACAGGGCTCCTATGGCTACACCTTC. This sequence joins TRBV30 and TRBJ1-2; TRBD1 might be the D (6 bases). CDR3 length: 13 residues. From germline, CDR1 is GTSNPN and CDR2 SVGIG (reference sequence). V dropped 0 bases and J dropped 4 bases, with 9 bases sitting between them.

Ten or more counts support this clone. V is TRBV2 and J is TRBJ1-5; 7 positions agree with TRBD1. Germline V gene sequence: CDR1 SNHLY, CDR2 FYNNEI. CDR3 length equals 14 residues. The J segment lost 4 bases and the V segment lost 7 bases, leaving 7 bases of the junction unmatched. This chain's CDR3 is CASTWDSLNQPQHF. CDR3 nucleotide sequence: TGTGCCAGCACTTGGGACAGTTTAAATCAGCCCCAGCATTTT.

This chain uses TRBV7-2 with TRBJ2-3, with TRBD1 identical over 9 bases. Trimming took 5 bases from V and 6 from J; bases not matched to a gene: 12. This CDR3 is 16 amino acids long. CDR1 and CDR2 (germline): SGHTA, FQGNSA. CDR3: CASSISGTGRSDTQYF. The CDR3 bases are TGTGCCAGCAGCATATCCGGGACAGGGAGGTCGGATACGCAGTATTTT. Based on the CDR3 plus reference TRBV7-2 and TRBJ2-3, the full variable domain is GAGVSQSPSNKVTEKGKDVELRCDPISGHTALYWYRQSLGQGLEFLIYFQGNSAPDKSGLPSDRFSAERTGGSVSTLTIQRTQQEDSAVYLCASSISGTGRSDTQYFGPGTRLTVL.

The chain is built from TRBV7-9 and TRBJ1-1; D possibly corresponds to TRBD1 (5 bases). CDR1 SEHNR and CDR2 FQNEAQ come from the germline V gene (reference sequence). The CDR3 length is 15 residues. Deletions cut 4 bases from V and 5 bases from J, with 17 bases between. In DNA form, the CDR3 reads TGTGCCAGCAGCTCGAGTGGGGCGCCTCGGACTGAAGCTTTCTTT. It is translated as CASSSSGAPRTEAFF.

The rearrangement links TRBV19 to TRBJ1-3; the D gene is possibly TRBD1 (5 bases). Germline V lookup: CDR1 LNHDA, CDR2 SQIVND (reference sequence). V was pared by 9 bases and J by 0 bases, with 12 bases between. The CDR3 runs to 14 residues. The CDR3 sequence: CASRDSFSGNTIYF. The CDR3 region has the DNA TGTGCCAGCCGAGACAGTTTCTCTGGAAACACCATATATTTT.

The V call is TRBV19, the J call TRBJ2-4; D is unclear. Germline V lookup: CDR1 LNHDA, CDR2 SQIVND (reference sequence). The ends were cut back, 1 base at V and 1 base at J, with 8 bases in the middle. This CDR3 has 15 residues. CDR3 sequence: CASSIGTGAKNIQYF. In DNA form, the CDR3 reads TGTGCCAGTAGTATAGGGACCGGGGCCAAAAACATTCAGTACTTC.

The chain joins TRBV9 to TRBJ2-5; the match to TRBD2 covers 8 bases. This CDR3 has 15 amino acids. The germline V gene encodes CDR1 SGDLS and CDR2 YYNGEE. With 4 bases clipped from V and 4 bases from J, the junction kept 9 bases outside the gene matches. The CDR3 DNA follows: TGTGCCAGCAGCTCCCTCGCGGGGGGACGAGAGACCCAGTACTTC. This translates into CASSSLAGGRETQYF. Looking up the rest from reference TRBV9 and TRBJ2-5 gives the full variable domain: DSGVTQTPKHLITATGQRVTLRCSPRSGDLSVYWYQQSLDQGLQFLIQYYNGEERAKGNILERFSAQQFPDLHSELNLSSLELGDSALYFCASSSLAGGRETQYFGPGTRLLVL.

The chain combines TRBV5-6 with TRBJ2-5, with 9 bases that match TRBD1. The CDR3 is 14 residues long. CDR1 and CDR2 (germline): SGHDT, YYEEEE. V trimming: 4 bases; J trimming: 1 base; junction bases outside the gene matches: 2. The CDR3 DNA is TGTGCCAGCAGCATGACAGGGGGCCAAGAGACCCAGTACTTC. Translating gives CASSMTGGQETQYF.

This clone came up a few times. The chain is built from TRBV7-9 and TRBJ1-2, with unresolved D. Germline CDR1 SEHNR, CDR2 FQNEAQ (reference sequence). V was cut by 2 bases and J by 9 bases, with 10 bases left in between. This CDR3 spans 12 amino acids. The CDR3: CASSLLSPSYTF. CDR3 in DNA: TGTGCCAGCAGCTTACTCTCCCCCAGCTACACCTTC.

The chain couples TRBV6-6 to TRBJ1-2; D is uncertain. CDR3 length: 16 residues. The germline V gene has CDR1 MNHNY and CDR2 SVGAGI (reference sequence). The V end was cut by 4 bases, the J end by 5 bases, with 20 bases between. The CDR3 coding sequence is TGTGCCAGCAGTTCCCCCCTCTATCATGGCGGTTATGGCTACACCTTC. Its translation is CASSSPLYHGGYGYTF.